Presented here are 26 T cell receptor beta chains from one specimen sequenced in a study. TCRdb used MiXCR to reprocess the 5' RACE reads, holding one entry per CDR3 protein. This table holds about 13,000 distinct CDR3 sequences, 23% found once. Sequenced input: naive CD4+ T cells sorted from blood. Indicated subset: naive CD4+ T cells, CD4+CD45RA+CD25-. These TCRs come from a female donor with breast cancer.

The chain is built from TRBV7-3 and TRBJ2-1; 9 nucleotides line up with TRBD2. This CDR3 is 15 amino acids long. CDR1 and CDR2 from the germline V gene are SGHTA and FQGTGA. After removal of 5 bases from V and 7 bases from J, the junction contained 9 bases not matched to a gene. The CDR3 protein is CASSPALAGRNEQFF. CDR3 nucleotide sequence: TGTGCCAGCAGCCCCGCCCTAGCGGGAAGAAATGAGCAGTTCTTC.

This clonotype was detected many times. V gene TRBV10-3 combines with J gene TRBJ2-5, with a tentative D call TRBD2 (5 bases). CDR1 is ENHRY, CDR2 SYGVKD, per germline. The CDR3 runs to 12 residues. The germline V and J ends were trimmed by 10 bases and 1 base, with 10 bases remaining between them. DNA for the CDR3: TGTGCCACCGGACTGCCCCAAGAGACCCAGTACTTC. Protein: CATGLPQETQYF.

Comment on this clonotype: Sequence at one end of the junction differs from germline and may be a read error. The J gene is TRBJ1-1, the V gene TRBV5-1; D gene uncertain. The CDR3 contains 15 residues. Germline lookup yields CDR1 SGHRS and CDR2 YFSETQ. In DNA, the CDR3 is TGCGCCAGCTGCTTAGAGGCACCTGGGAACACTGAAGCTTTCTTT. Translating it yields CASCLEAPGNTEAFF.

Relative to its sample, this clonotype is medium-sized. The CDR3: CASSYTVGGEDEQYF. The CDR3 bases are TGTGCCAGCAGCTACACCGTGGGGGGGGAGGACGAGCAGTACTTC. J is TRBJ2-7 and V is TRBV12-3 or TRBV12-4; 7 bases map to TRBD2. Trimming cost V 6 bases and J 5 bases; bases outside gene matches: 13. This CDR3 is built from 15 residues.

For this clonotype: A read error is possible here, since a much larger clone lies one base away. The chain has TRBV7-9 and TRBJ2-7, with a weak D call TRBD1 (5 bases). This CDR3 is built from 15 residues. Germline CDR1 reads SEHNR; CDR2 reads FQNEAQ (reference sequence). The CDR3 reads CASSHRNRSSYGQYF. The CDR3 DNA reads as TGTGCCAGCAGCCACCGGAACAGGAGCTCCTACGGGCAGTACTTC.

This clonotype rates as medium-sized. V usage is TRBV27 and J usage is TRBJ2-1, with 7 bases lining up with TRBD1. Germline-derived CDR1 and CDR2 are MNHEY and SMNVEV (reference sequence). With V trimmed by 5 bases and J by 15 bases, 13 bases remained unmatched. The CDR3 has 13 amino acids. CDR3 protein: CASSRSGTVSWFF. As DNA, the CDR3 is TGTGCCAGCAGTAGATCCGGGACAGTATCTTGGTTCTTC.

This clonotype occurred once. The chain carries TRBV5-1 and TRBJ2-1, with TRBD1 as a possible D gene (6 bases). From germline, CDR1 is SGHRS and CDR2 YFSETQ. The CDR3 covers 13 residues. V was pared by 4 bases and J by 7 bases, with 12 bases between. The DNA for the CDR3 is TGCGCCAGCAGCGCAGGGGTCAGAAATGAGCAGTTCTTC. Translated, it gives CASSAGVRNEQFF.

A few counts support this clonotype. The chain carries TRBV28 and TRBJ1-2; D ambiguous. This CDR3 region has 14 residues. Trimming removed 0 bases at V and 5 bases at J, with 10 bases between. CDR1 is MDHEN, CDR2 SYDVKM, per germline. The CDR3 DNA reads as TGTGCCAGCAGTTTATGGGGCTCGGGGTATGGCTACACCTTC. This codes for CASSLWGSGYGYTF.

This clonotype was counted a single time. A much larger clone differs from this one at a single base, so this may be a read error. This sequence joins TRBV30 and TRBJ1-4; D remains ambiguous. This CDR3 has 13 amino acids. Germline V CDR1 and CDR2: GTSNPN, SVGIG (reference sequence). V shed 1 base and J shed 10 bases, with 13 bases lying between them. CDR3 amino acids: CAWSEWGDGKLFF. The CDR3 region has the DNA TGTGCCTGGAGTGAATGGGGAGATGGAAAACTGTTTTTT.

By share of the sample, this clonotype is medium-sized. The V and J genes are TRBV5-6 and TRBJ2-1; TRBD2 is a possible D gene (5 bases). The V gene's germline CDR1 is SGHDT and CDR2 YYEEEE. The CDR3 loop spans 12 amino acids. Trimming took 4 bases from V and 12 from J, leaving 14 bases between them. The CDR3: CASSPGLLRQFF. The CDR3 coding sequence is TGTGCCAGCAGCCCAGGACTGCTAAGGCAGTTCTTC.

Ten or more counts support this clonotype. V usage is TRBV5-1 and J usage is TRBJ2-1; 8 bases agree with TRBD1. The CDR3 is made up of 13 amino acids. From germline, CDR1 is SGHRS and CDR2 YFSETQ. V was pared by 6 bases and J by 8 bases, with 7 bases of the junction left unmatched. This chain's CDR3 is CASTAGGNDEQFF. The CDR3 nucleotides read TGCGCCAGCACGGCAGGGGGCAACGATGAGCAGTTCTTC. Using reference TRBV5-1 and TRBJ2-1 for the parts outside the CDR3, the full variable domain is KAGVTQTPRYLIKTRGQQVTLSCSPISGHRSVSWYQQTPGQGLQFLFEYFSETQRNKGNFPGRFSGRQFSNSRSEMNVSTLELGDSALYLCASTAGGNDEQFFGPGTRLTVL.

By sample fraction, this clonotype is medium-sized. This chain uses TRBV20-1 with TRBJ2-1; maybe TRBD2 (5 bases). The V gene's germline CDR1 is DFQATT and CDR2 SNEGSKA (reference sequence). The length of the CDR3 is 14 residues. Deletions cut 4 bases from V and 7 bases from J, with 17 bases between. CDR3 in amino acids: CSANFMRGLNEQFF. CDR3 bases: TGCAGTGCTAACTTTATGCGTGGACTTAATGAGCAGTTCTTC.

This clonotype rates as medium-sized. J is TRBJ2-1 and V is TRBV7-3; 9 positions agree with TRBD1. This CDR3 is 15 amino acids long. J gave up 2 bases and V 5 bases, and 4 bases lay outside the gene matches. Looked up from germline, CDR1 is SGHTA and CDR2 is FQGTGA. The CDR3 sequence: CASSRQGGPYNEQFF. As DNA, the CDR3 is TGTGCCAGCAGCCGACAGGGGGGCCCCTACAATGAGCAGTTCTTC.

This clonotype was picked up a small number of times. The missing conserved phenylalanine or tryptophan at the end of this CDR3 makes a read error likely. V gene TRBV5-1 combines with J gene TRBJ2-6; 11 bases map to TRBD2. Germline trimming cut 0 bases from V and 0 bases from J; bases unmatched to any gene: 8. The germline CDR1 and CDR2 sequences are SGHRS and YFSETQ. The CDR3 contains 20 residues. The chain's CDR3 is CASSLAPVTSGASGANVLTL. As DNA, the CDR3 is TGCGCCAGCAGCTTGGCCCCTGTGACTAGCGGGGCCTCTGGGGCCAACGTCCTGACTCTC.

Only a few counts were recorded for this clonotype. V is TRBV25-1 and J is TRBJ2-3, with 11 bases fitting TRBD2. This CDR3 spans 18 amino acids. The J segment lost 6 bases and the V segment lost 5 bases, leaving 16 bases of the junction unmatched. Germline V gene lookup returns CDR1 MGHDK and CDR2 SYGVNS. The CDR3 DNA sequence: TGTGCCAGCAGTTCGCGGTCTTTAGCGGGAGGGCGAGGGGATACGCAGTATTTT. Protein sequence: CASSSRSLAGGRGDTQYF.

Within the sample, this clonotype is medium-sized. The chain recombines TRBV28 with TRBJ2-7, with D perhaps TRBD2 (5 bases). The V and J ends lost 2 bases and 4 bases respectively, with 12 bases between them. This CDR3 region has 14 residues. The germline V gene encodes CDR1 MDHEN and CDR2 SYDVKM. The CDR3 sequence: CASSLGGGGYEQYF. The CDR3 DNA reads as TGTGCCAGCAGTTTAGGCGGAGGTGGGTACGAGCAGTACTTC.

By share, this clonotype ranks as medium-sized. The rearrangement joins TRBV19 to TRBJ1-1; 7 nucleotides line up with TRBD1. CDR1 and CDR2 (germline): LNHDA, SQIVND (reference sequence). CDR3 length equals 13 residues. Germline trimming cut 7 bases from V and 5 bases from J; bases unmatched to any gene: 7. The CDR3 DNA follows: TGTGCCAGTAAAGGGGGCTGGGGGACTGAAGCTTTCTTT. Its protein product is CASKGGWGTEAFF.

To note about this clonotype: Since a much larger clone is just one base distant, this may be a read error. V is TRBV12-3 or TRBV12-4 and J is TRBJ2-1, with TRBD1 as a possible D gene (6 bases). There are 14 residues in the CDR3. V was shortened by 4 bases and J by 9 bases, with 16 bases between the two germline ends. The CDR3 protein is CASSSRGGGGEQFF. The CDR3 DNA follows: TGTGCCAGCAGTTCCAGGGGTGGAGGCGGTGAGCAGTTCTTC.

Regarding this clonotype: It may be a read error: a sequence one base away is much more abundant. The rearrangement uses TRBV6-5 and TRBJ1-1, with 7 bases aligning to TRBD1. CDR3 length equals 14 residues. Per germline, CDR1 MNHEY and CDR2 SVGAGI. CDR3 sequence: CASSENRGGTVAFF. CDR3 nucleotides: TGTGCCAGCAGTGAAAACAGGGGCGGCACTGTAGCTTTCTTT.

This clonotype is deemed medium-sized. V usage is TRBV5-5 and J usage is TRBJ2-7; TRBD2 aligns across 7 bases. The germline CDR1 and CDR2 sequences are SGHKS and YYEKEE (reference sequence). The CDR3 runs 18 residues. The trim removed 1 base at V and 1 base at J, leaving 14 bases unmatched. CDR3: CASSLLMVASGSSYEQYF. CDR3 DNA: TGTGCCAGCAGCTTGCTCATGGTGGCTAGCGGATCTTCCTACGAGCAGTACTTC.

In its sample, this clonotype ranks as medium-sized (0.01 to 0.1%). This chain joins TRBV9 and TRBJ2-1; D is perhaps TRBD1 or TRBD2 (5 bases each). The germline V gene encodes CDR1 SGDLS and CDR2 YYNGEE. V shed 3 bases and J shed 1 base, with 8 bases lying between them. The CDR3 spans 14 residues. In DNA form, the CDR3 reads TGTGCCAGCAGCGGCAGGGAGTCCTACAATGAGCAGTTCTTC. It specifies CASSGRESYNEQFF.

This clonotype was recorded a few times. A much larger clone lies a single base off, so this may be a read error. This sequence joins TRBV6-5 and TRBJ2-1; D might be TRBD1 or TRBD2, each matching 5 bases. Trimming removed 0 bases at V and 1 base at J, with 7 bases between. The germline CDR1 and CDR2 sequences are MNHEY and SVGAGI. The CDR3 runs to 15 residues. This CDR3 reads CASSYSGTSYNEQFF. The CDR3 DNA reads TGTGCCAGCAGTTACTCCGGGACGTCCTACAATGAGCAGTTCTTC.

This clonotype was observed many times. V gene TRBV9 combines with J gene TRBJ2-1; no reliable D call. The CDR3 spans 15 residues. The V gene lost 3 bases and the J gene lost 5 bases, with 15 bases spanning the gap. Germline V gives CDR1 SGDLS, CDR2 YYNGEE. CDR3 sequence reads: CASSDGSPLNNEQFF. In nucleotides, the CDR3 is TGTGCCAGCAGCGATGGATCCCCCCTTAACAATGAGCAGTTCTTC.

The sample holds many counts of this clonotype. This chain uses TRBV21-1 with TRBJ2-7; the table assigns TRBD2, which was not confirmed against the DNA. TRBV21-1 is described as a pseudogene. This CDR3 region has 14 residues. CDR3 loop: CASSKGGAPYEQYF. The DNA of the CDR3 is TGTGCCAGCAGCAAAGGCGGGGCCCCCTACGAGCAGTACTTC.

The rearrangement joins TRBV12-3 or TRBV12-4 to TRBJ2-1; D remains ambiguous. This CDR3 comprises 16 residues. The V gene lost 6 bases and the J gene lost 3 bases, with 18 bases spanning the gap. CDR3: CASRDVGQSRYNEQFF. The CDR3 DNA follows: TGTGCCAGCAGGGACGTCGGGCAAAGCCGCTACAATGAGCAGTTCTTC.

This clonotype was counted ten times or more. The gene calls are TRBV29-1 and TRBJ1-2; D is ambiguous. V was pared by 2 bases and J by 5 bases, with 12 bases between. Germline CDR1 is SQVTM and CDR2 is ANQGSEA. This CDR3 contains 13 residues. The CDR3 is CSVERSRQYGYTF. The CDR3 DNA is TGCAGCGTTGAAAGGAGCAGGCAATATGGCTACACCTTC.